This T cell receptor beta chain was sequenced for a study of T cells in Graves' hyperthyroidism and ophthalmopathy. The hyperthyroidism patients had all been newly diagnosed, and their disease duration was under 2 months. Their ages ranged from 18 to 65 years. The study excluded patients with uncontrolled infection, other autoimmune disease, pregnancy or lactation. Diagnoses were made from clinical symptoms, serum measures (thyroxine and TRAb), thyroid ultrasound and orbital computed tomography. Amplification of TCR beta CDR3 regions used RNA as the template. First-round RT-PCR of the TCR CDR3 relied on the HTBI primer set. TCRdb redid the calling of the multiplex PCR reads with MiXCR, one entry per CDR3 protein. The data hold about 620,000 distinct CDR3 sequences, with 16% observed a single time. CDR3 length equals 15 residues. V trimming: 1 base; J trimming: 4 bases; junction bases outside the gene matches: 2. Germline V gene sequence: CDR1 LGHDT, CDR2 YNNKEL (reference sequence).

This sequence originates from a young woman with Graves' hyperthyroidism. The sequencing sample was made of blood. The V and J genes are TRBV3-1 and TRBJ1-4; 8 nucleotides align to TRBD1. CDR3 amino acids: CASSQGTGFNEKLFF. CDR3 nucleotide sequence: TGTGCCAGCAGCCAAGGGACAGGGTTTAATGAAAAACTGTTTTTT.